This T cell receptor beta chain was identified in a study of cytotoxic CD8 clonotypes in ibrutinib-treated CLL. Study outcomes and limitations: Patients had baseline clonality above age-matched healthy donors, and this clonality moved with circulating CD8+ T-cell counts. Contraction or stability on treatment characterized the public clonotypes, which were uncommon.

The CDR3 has 14 residues. Germline-derived CDR1 and CDR2 are SGHRS and YFSETQ. V was shortened by 2 bases and J by 4 bases, with 9 bases between the two germline ends. As for this clone: Antigen unknown.

Sequencing was performed with immunoSEQ multiplex PCR; in TCRdb, only in-frame clones are kept and a portion is missing. This table has about 84,000 clones, 86% appearing once. The chain is built from TRBV5-1 and TRBJ2-2; D may match TRBD1 or TRBD2 (5 bases each). The sample in question was PBMCs, obtained before ibrutinib treatment. The TCR comes from a human donor with chronic lymphocytic leukemia. The CDR3 DNA reads as TGCGCCAGCAGCTTACCGAGGGGCACCGGGGAGCTGTTTTTT. It encodes CASSLPRGTGELFF.